Presented here are 23 T cell receptor beta chains from one specimen sequenced in a study of blood T cell repertoires in COVID-19. Sequencing used immunoSEQ multiplex PCR; TCRdb keeps in-frame clones, though not all of them. The sample has roughly 48,000 clones; around nine tenths are singletons. Source material: peripheral blood. These receptors were taken from a human donor in a cohort sampled during active COVID-19.

This chain links TRBV7-2 with TRBJ1-5; tentatively, D is TRBD1 (6 bases). Germline V gene sequence: CDR1 SGHTA, CDR2 FQGNSA. The CDR3 is made up of 16 amino acids. V was pared by 1 base and J by 0 bases, with 10 bases between. CDR3 in DNA: TGTGCCAGCAGCTTAGTCACAGGGAATAGCAATCAGCCCCAGCATTTT. Translation: CASSLVTGNSNQPQHF.

V is TRBV6-5 and J is TRBJ1-5, with D unclear. This CDR3 comprises 13 residues. CDR1 and CDR2 (germline): MNHEY, SVGAGI. Trimming shortened V by 6 bases and J by 2 bases, and 8 bases separated the two germline ends. CDR3 DNA: TGTGCCAGCAGCAGAGGTGGCAATCAGCCCCAGCATTTT. Protein: CASSRGGNQPQHF.

The chain links TRBV7-2 to TRBJ2-1; 8 nucleotides line up with TRBD1. After removal of 0 bases from V and 14 bases from J, the junction contained 15 bases not matched to a gene. The V gene's germline CDR1 is SGHTA and CDR2 FQGNSA. This CDR3 comprises 16 residues. The CDR3 region has the DNA TGTGCCAGCAGCTTAGCGTACGGACAGGGCAGATCCGCGAAGTTCTTC. Amino acid sequence: CASSLAYGQGRSAKFF.

The J gene is TRBJ2-1, the V gene TRBV4-3; 7 bases fit TRBD2. The trim removed 3 bases at V and 9 bases at J, leaving 11 bases unmatched. CDR3 length: 15 amino acids. The germline V gene encodes CDR1 LGHNA and CDR2 YSLEER. Written as DNA, the CDR3 is TGCGCCAGCAGCCATGACGGGACCCCGGGGGGTGAGCAGTTCTTC. It encodes CASSHDGTPGGEQFF.

The rearrangement links TRBV7-9 to TRBJ1-6, with 7 nucleotides matching TRBD1. CDR1 is SEHNR, CDR2 FQNEAQ, per germline (reference sequence). This CDR3 is built from 13 residues. V lost 4 bases and J lost 14; bases outside the gene matches: 8. The CDR3 region has the DNA TGTGCCAGCAGCTCGTGGGGACAGTCGACCCTCCACTTT. It is translated as CASSSWGQSTLHF.

The rearrangement joins TRBV7-2 to TRBJ2-2, with TRBD2 as a possible D gene (5 bases). The CDR3 has 14 residues. Germline V CDR1 and CDR2: SGHTA, FQGNSA. The V and J ends lost 5 bases and 2 bases respectively, with 9 bases between them. The CDR3 region is CASSTDYNTGELFF. In DNA, the CDR3 is TGTGCCAGCAGCACAGACTACAACACCGGGGAGCTGTTTTTT.

The chain links TRBV5-6 to TRBJ1-3, with 9 bases matching TRBD1. Germline V CDR1 and CDR2: SGHDT, YYEEEE. The CDR3 is made up of 16 amino acids. J lost 1 base, V lost 0 bases, and 2 bases had no gene match. The CDR3, as DNA: TGTGCCAGCAGCTTGGCCGGGACAGGGTCTGGAAACACCATATATTTT. Amino acid sequence: CASSLAGTGSGNTIYF.

This sequence joins TRBV24-1 and TRBJ2-5, with 8 bases that match TRBD2. The ends lost 3 bases at V and 2 bases at J; junction bases unmatched: 13. The length of the CDR3 is 18 residues. The V gene's germline CDR1 is KGHDR and CDR2 SFDVKD. CDR3 residues: CATSDPRGGGGQQETQYF. CDR3 nucleotide sequence: TGTGCCACCAGTGATCCCAGAGGAGGCGGGGGGCAACAAGAGACCCAGTACTTC.

J is TRBJ2-4 and V is TRBV7-2, with 8 bases fitting TRBD1. After removal of 3 bases from V and 6 bases from J, the junction contained 4 bases not matched to a gene. The length of the CDR3 is 14 residues. The V gene's germline CDR1 is SGHTA and CDR2 FQGNSA. CDR3 residues: CASSFSRGRNIQYF. Written as DNA, the CDR3 is TGTGCCAGCAGCTTCTCCAGGGGGCGAAACATTCAGTACTTC.

V is TRBV6-6 and J is TRBJ2-7; 9 bases match TRBD1. From germline, CDR1 is MNHNY and CDR2 SVGAGI (reference sequence). With 2 bases clipped from V and 5 bases from J, the junction kept 7 bases outside the gene matches. This CDR3 contains 15 residues. The CDR3, as DNA: TGTGCCAGCAGTTACCGGGGACAGGGAAGGGACGAGCAGTACTTC. This codes for CASSYRGQGRDEQYF.

This chain joins TRBV18 and TRBJ2-7, with 12 bases that match TRBD1. This CDR3 is 15 amino acids long. V was clipped by 5 bases and J by 4 bases; unmatched bases: 6. Germline V CDR1 and CDR2: KGHSH, LQKENI. CDR3 coding DNA: TGTGCCAGCTCAAGGGGGACAGGGGGCAATTACGAGCAGTACTTC. This sequence encodes CASSRGTGGNYEQYF.

The chain uses TRBV25-1 and TRBJ2-2, with 7 bases lining up with TRBD1. Germline CDR1 and CDR2: MGHDK and SYGVNS. The CDR3 covers 17 residues. After removal of 4 bases from V and 3 bases from J, the junction contained 11 bases not matched to a gene. As DNA, the CDR3 is TGTGCCAGCAGTGGGTACATAGGGGACAGATACACCGGGGAGCTGTTTTTT. This gives the protein CASSGYIGDRYTGELFF.

The chain joins TRBV11-2 to TRBJ2-7; no definite D call. The CDR3 covers 14 residues. The V gene lost 1 base and the J gene lost 3 bases, with 10 bases spanning the gap. CDR1 is SGHAT, CDR2 FQNNGV, per germline. CDR3 sequence (DNA): TGTGCCAGCAGCTTAGGGAATGAGGTCTACGAGCAGTACTTC. Protein: CASSLGNEVYEQYF. The full variable domain, with the rest looked up from reference TRBV11-2 and TRBJ2-7, is EAGVAQSPRYKIIEKRQSVAFWCNPISGHATLYWYQQILGQGPKLLIQFQNNGVVDDSQLPKDRFSAERLKGVDSTLKIQPAKLEDSAVYLCASSLGNEVYEQYFGPGTRLTVT.

The chain combines TRBV10-3 with TRBJ1-3; D is uncertain. V was pared by 11 bases and J by 7 bases, with 18 bases between. This CDR3 is 13 amino acids long. Germline CDR1 reads ENHRY; CDR2 reads SYGVKD. The DNA of the CDR3 is TGTGCCGCTCGGCTGACTACTACCAACACCATATATTTT. This sequence encodes CAARLTTTNTIYF.

CDR3: CASSYSSGGAREQFF. The CDR3, as DNA: TGTGCCAGCAGTTATTCTAGCGGGGGGGCCCGGGAGCAGTTCTTC. The chain is built from TRBV6-5 and TRBJ2-1; 12 nucleotides agree with TRBD2. The junction had 7 bases not matched to a gene; V was cut back by 3 bases and J by 10 bases. In germline, CDR1 is MNHEY, CDR2 SVGAGI. The CDR3 is 15 residues long.

V gene TRBV10-1 combines with J gene TRBJ1-2; D is undetermined. Germline loops: CDR1 WNHNN, CDR2 SYGVQD (reference sequence). This CDR3 contains 14 residues. The V and J ends lost 6 bases and 5 bases respectively, with 16 bases between them. The CDR3 reads CASSPGSADYGYTF. For the CDR3, the DNA is TGCGCCAGCAGCCCCGGGTCCGCCGATTATGGCTACACCTTC.

The CDR3 bases are TGTGCCAGCAGCCGGACAGGAGAACTGTTTTTT. Protein sequence: CASSRTGELFF. The rearrangement links TRBV12-3 or TRBV12-4 to TRBJ1-4; 7 bases line up with TRBD1. This CDR3 region has 11 residues. The V and J ends lost 6 bases and 12 bases, in that order; junction bases with no gene match: 4.

The CDR3 nucleotides read TGTGCCAGCAGCTCCGAGATGAACACTGAAGCTTTCTTT. It encodes CASSSEMNTEAFF. V usage is TRBV11-2 and J usage is TRBJ1-1; D is unresolved. The CDR3 totals 13 residues. Germline values: CDR1 SGHAT, CDR2 FQNNGV. V lost 4 bases and J 0 bases, leaving 6 bases between the germline ends.

V gene TRBV7-6 combines with J gene TRBJ2-7; weak D call: TRBD1 (5 bases). The V end was cut by 1 base, the J end by 4 bases, with 14 bases between. CDR1 and CDR2 from the germline V gene are SGHVS and FNYEAQ. The CDR3 runs to 15 residues. The CDR3 is CASSLGDSILYEQYF. CDR3 nucleotides: TGTGCCAGCAGCTTAGGAGACAGTATCCTTTACGAGCAGTACTTC.

This chain joins TRBV30 and TRBJ2-4; 8 bases fit TRBD1. The V and J ends lost 5 bases and 4 bases, in that order; junction bases with no gene match: 1. The V gene's germline CDR1 is GTSNPN and CDR2 SVGIG (reference sequence). The CDR3 spans 12 residues. CDR3 sequence: CAWDRGKNIQYF. Written as DNA, the CDR3 is TGTGCCTGGGACAGGGGAAAAAACATTCAGTACTTC.

This chain uses TRBV7-2 with TRBJ2-2; 9 bases agree with TRBD1. Germline V gene sequence: CDR1 SGHTA, CDR2 FQGNSA. After removal of 7 bases from V and 4 bases from J, the junction contained 7 bases not matched to a gene. The CDR3 extends over 15 amino acids. DNA for the CDR3: TGTGCCAGCACCACCACAGGGGGCACCACCGGGGAGCTGTTTTTT. This gives the protein CASTTTGGTTGELFF.

The chain uses TRBV7-9 and TRBJ1-2; D not resolved. Trimming removed 2 bases from V and 6 bases from J, with 10 bases in between. CDR1 SEHNR and CDR2 FQNEAQ come from the germline V gene (reference sequence). The length of the CDR3 is 13 residues. This chain's CDR3 is CASSLKIGDGYTF. As DNA, the CDR3 is TGTGCCAGCAGCTTAAAGATTGGAGATGGCTACACCTTC.

The V gene is TRBV16, the J gene TRBJ1-3; 7 bases are shared with TRBD1. The germline V gene encodes CDR1 KGHSY and CDR2 FQNENV. The CDR3 runs 17 residues. The trim removed 0 bases at V and 0 bases at J, leaving 5 bases unmatched. The CDR3 region has the DNA TGTGCCAGCAGCCAATCGTCCGGGACAGTCTCTGGAAACACCATATATTTT. Encoded protein: CASSQSSGTVSGNTIYF.